What follows is one T cell receptor (beta chain) and its context. The CDR3 is made up of 16 amino acids. Germline lookup yields CDR1 SGHNT and CDR2 YENEEA. J lost 9 bases, V lost 1 base, and 12 bases had no gene match. These data originate in a study of blood T cell repertoires in COVID-19. Study details: Acute and convalescent COVID-19 samples came from the United States, Italy and Spain. From T cells, B-cell-depleted T cells, or PBMCs came the material, which was cDNA or gDNA.

Authors' analysis steps: Amplification with reference gene primers provided the estimates of nucleated cell counts. Measured with immunoSEQ multiplex PCR; TCRdb has only the in-frame clones, and not every one. V and J calls and clone size are copied from that table; D and trimming were computed from the DNA. The sample contains 100,000 or so clones, approximately 82% of which appear only once. The V and J genes are TRBV11-3 and TRBJ2-1; TRBD1 matches 7 bases. The sequenced material came from peripheral blood. This receptor was obtained from a man aged 60 to 69 with acute or convalescent COVID-19. The CDR3 region is CASSLGEGARETEQFF. DNA of the CDR3: TGTGCCAGCAGCTTAGGAGAGGGGGCGAGGGAAACTGAGCAGTTCTTC. Supplemented by reference TRBV11-3 and TRBJ2-1, the full variable domain reads EAGVVQSPRYKIIEKKQPVAFWCNPISGHNTLYWYLQNLGQGPELLIRYENEEAVDDSQLPKDRFSAERLKGVDSTLKIQPAELGDSAVYLCASSLGEGARETEQFFGPGTRLTVL.